Listed here are 15 T cell receptor beta chains from one sample, sequenced in a study of regulatory T cells in long-lasting Graves disease. Arm-PCR with iRepertoire HTBI primers amplified the CDR3 regions for these TCR beta libraries. One entry per CDR3 protein, called by TCRdb with MiXCR from the multiplex PCR reads. The sample shows some 420,000 distinct CDR3 sequences, 22% of them seen only once. Regarding time point: persistent/refractory GD, antithyroid drugs over 5 years with positive TRAb. PBMCs provided the RNA from which the TCR library was made. The material sequenced was peripheral blood mononuclear cells (PBMCs), taken when the disease was refractory, from a patient treated with antithyroid drugs. These receptors were taken from a female donor with Graves disease.

CDR3 DNA: TGTGCCAGCAGCCAAGGACCGAGCTCCTACAATGAGCAGTTCTTC. It translates to CASSQGPSSYNEQFF. This chain joins TRBV7-8 and TRBJ2-1, with D uncertain. The CDR3 length is 15 residues. Trimming took 5 bases from V and 0 from J, leaving 11 bases between them. Germline V gives CDR1 SGHVS, CDR2 FQNEAQ. Looking up the rest from reference TRBV7-8 and TRBJ2-1 gives the full variable domain: GAGVSQSPRYKVAKRGQDVALRCDPISGHVSLFWYQQALGQGPEFLTYFQNEAQLDKSGLPSDRFFAERPEGSVSTLKIQRTQQEDSAVYLCASSQGPSSYNEQFFGPGTRLTVL.

This chain joins TRBV28 and TRBJ1-2; D might be TRBD1 (6 bases). The CDR3 is 15 residues long. Germline V lookup: CDR1 MDHEN, CDR2 SYDVKM. The germline V and J ends were trimmed by 2 bases and 7 bases, with 17 bases remaining between them. The CDR3 loop reads CASSLLAGALIGYTF. DNA for the CDR3: TGTGCCAGCAGTTTACTGGCGGGGGCGCTCATTGGCTACACCTTC.

This clonotype was recorded many times. This chain connects TRBV6-1 to TRBJ1-4; possibly TRBD1 for D (5 bases). Germline loops: CDR1 MNHNS, CDR2 SASEGT. The CDR3 sequence is 16 residues long. The V end was cut by 0 bases, the J end by 6 bases, with 14 bases between. The DNA of the CDR3 is TGTGCCAGCAGTGAAGCTGCGGGGGAGCCTGATGAAAAACTGTTTTTT. Protein product: CASSEAAGEPDEKLFF.

The sample holds many counts of this clonotype. V usage is TRBV28 and J usage is TRBJ2-1, with 8 nucleotides matching TRBD1. Germline V CDR1 and CDR2: MDHEN, SYDVKM. This CDR3 contains 15 residues. Trimming took 6 bases from V and 5 from J; bases not matched to a gene: 9. The CDR3 here is CASRDDRGLNNEQFF. CDR3 DNA: TGTGCCAGCAGGGATGACAGGGGCTTGAACAATGAGCAGTTCTTC.

To note about this clonotype: A much larger clone lies a single base off, so this may be a read error. CDR3 nucleotide sequence: TGTGCCAGCAGCCTGGGACAGGGGACTGGCATTCAGTACTTC. Translation gives CASSLGQGTGIQYF. The gene calls are TRBV12-3 or TRBV12-4 and TRBJ2-4; 10 bases map to TRBD1. The CDR3 spans 14 residues. Trimming took 6 bases from V and 9 from J; bases not matched to a gene: 8.

This clonotype was seen only once. The rearrangement uses TRBV20-1 and TRBJ2-7; 11 bases are a match to TRBD2. The germline CDR1 and CDR2 sequences are DFQATT and SNEGSKA (reference sequence). Trimming removed 5 bases from V and 4 bases from J; junction bases left unmatched: 7. This CDR3 is built from 14 residues. DNA of the CDR3: TGCAGTGCTTATACTAGCGGGAGACCATACGAGCAGTACTTC. It encodes CSAYTSGRPYEQYF.

This clonotype was observed a handful of times. As DNA, the CDR3 is TGTGCCAGCAGCCCGGGGTGGGTGTACGAGCAGTACTTC. Protein sequence: CASSPGWVYEQYF. The chain is built from TRBV9 and TRBJ2-7; D may be TRBD2 (5 bases). The germline V gene encodes CDR1 SGDLS and CDR2 YYNGEE. Trimming stripped 4 bases from V and 4 bases from J, with 12 bases between. This CDR3 is built from 13 residues.

This clonotype was observed at least ten times. V usage is TRBV7-2 and J usage is TRBJ2-5, with unresolved D. V lost 4 bases to trimming and J lost 5 bases, with 11 bases between them. The germline CDR1 and CDR2 sequences are SGHTA and FQGNSA. This CDR3 is built from 13 residues. CDR3 sequence (DNA): TGTGCCAGCAGCTCGGACCCTCAGGAGACCCAGTACTTC. It specifies CASSSDPQETQYF.

This clonotype has at least ten counts. V and J are TRBV28 and TRBJ1-5, with D unresolved. V was shortened by 5 bases and J by 8 bases, with 16 bases between the two germline ends. Germline CDR1 reads MDHEN; CDR2 reads SYDVKM. The CDR3 contains 14 residues. The CDR3 region is CASSQGRASEPQHF. The CDR3 nucleotides are TGTGCCAGCAGTCAAGGACGGGCCTCCGAGCCCCAGCATTTT.

This clonotype was counted only a few times. The chain links TRBV11-3 to TRBJ1-4; D uncertain. Germline CDR1 and CDR2: SGHNT and YENEEA. CDR3 length equals 17 residues. V was trimmed by 3 bases and J by 7 bases, leaving 21 bases between them. The CDR3 DNA sequence: TGTGCCAGCAGCTTTGGGGAAGCTTTTGGGTTTGGTGAAAAACTGTTTTTT. It specifies CASSFGEAFGFGEKLFF.

In this sample, this clonotype turned up many times. The chain links TRBV13 to TRBJ2-7; 10 positions match TRBD1. Germline V gives CDR1 PRHDT, CDR2 FYEKMQ (reference sequence). CDR3 length: 14 residues. Trimming removed 5 bases from V and 6 bases from J; junction bases left unmatched: 7. The CDR3 region is CASSPGTGVVEQYF. DNA of the CDR3: TGTGCCAGCAGCCCTGGGACAGGGGTTGTCGAGCAGTACTTC.

The chain couples TRBV7-3 to TRBJ2-7; TRBD2 matches at 7 bases. V shed 3 bases and J 2 bases; nucleotides not matched to a gene: 4. The germline gives CDR1 SGHTA, CDR2 FQGTGA. The CDR3 has 14 residues. CDR3 DNA: TGTGCCAGCAGCTTGGGGGGGGAAACCTACGAGCAGTACTTC. Translated: CASSLGGETYEQYF.

This clonotype was seen once. The chain has TRBV19 and TRBJ1-1; D ambiguous. Germline V lookup: CDR1 LNHDA, CDR2 SQIVND (reference sequence). Trimming removed 4 bases at V and 2 bases at J, with 14 bases between. This CDR3 is built from 15 residues. CDR3 sequence: CASSTFQEINTEAFF. The DNA of the CDR3 is TGTGCCAGTAGTACCTTCCAGGAAATTAACACTGAAGCTTTCTTT.

The genes are TRBV5-1 and TRBJ1-2; D perhaps matches TRBD1 (5 bases). Germline-derived CDR1 and CDR2 are SGHRS and YFSETQ. The CDR3 is 14 residues long. V shed 0 bases and J shed 7 bases, with 13 bases lying between them. The CDR3 DNA sequence: TGCGCCAGCAGCTTGGGTGCCATTGGGACTGGCTACACCTTC. Translated, it gives CASSLGAIGTGYTF.

This clonotype was found a few times. The V call is TRBV29-1, the J call TRBJ2-5, with D perhaps matching TRBD2 (5 bases). The CDR3 is 12 amino acids. Germline-derived CDR1 and CDR2 are SQVTM and ANQGSEA. Between the trimmed V and J ends, which lost 5 bases and 6 bases, there was a span of 13 bases. The DNA for the CDR3 is TGCAGCGTTCGGACTGCCGAGAAGACCCAGTACTTC. Its protein product is CSVRTAEKTQYF.